The 13 T cell receptor beta chains presented below share a single source sample, sequenced in a study of T cell changes during pregnancy in multiple sclerosis. Sequenced by immunoSEQ multiplex PCR; TCRdb stores in-frame clones only, minus some. Seen here are 84,000 or so clones, approximately 94% observed once, and the top ten hold roughly 2.5%. The material sequenced was peripheral blood, taken in the third trimester of pregnancy. All receptors derive from a female donor with multiple sclerosis, enrolled in a pregnancy study.

This rearrangement joins TRBV6-6 to TRBJ1-3; D call uncertain. V shed 5 bases and J shed 0 bases, with 5 bases lying between them. Germline V gives CDR1 MNHNY, CDR2 SVGAGI (reference sequence). The length of the CDR3 is 13 residues. CDR3: CASSLSSGNTIYF. Written as DNA, the CDR3 is TGTGCCAGCAGTCTATCCTCTGGAAACACCATATATTTT.

This clone was found once. The J gene is TRBJ2-1, the V gene TRBV5-1; tentatively, D is TRBD1 (7 bases). The CDR3 extends over 17 amino acids. The V gene lost 0 bases and the J gene lost 6 bases, with 19 bases spanning the gap. Germline V CDR1 and CDR2: SGHRS, YFSETQ. CDR3 amino acids: CASSLAVGAGGRNEQFF. In nucleotides, the CDR3 is TGCGCCAGCAGCTTGGCGGTCGGGGCAGGGGGGCGCAATGAGCAGTTCTTC.

CDR3 amino acids: CASSHQSGKTGSYGYTF. The DNA of the CDR3 is TGCGCCAGCAGCCACCAATCGGGAAAGACAGGGAGCTATGGCTACACCTTC. The rearrangement joins TRBV4-1 to TRBJ1-2, with 7 bases matching TRBD1. CDR3 length: 17 amino acids. In germline, CDR1 is MGHRA, CDR2 YSYEKL. J was trimmed by 4 bases and V by 3 bases; bases with no gene match: 14.

The chain couples TRBV5-1 to TRBJ2-5, with TRBD2 matching 7 bases. The junction had 11 bases not matched to a gene; V was cut back by 4 bases and J by 5 bases. CDR3 length: 15 residues. CDR1 is SGHRS, CDR2 YFSETQ, per germline. CDR3 coding DNA: TGCGCCAGCAGCCCGGGGGGAAGTGTTAGGGAGACCCAGTACTTC. This encodes CASSPGGSVRETQYF.

V is TRBV4-1 and J is TRBJ1-5; D remains unclear. CDR1 and CDR2 (germline): MGHRA, YSYEKL. V was clipped by 4 bases and J by 5 bases, with 9 bases between them. This CDR3 spans 13 amino acids. CDR3 loop: CASSPQAYQPQHF. In nucleotides, the CDR3 is TGCGCCAGCAGCCCTCAGGCTTATCAGCCCCAGCATTTT.

This chain connects TRBV27 to TRBJ2-7, with a tentative D call TRBD2 (5 bases). CDR3 length: 14 residues. V was trimmed by 5 bases and J by 1 base, leaving 12 bases between them. Germline assignment: CDR1 MNHEY and CDR2 SMNVEV (reference sequence). The CDR3 reads CASSTTTGSYEQYF. The CDR3 DNA reads TGTGCCAGCAGTACAACCACGGGGTCCTACGAGCAGTACTTC.

The rearrangement uses TRBV5-6 and TRBJ1-2; D is unclear. Trimming removed 3 bases from V and 4 bases from J, with 16 bases in between. The CDR3 has 15 amino acids. CDR1 SGHDT and CDR2 YYEEEE come from the germline V gene. CDR3 protein: CASSSDLSLSYGYTF. The CDR3 nucleotides are TGTGCCAGCAGCTCCGATTTGTCTCTTAGCTATGGCTACACCTTC.

The chain recombines TRBV9 with TRBJ1-2, with a weak D call TRBD1 (6 bases). The germline V gene encodes CDR1 SGDLS and CDR2 YYNGEE. The CDR3 is 14 residues long. V gave up 2 bases and J gave up 3 bases, with 11 bases separating them. The CDR3 region is CASSVRGGDYGYTF. The CDR3 coding sequence is TGTGCCAGCAGCGTCAGAGGGGGGGACTATGGCTACACCTTC.

The CDR3 reads CASSLQASKAAPLHF. In DNA form, the CDR3 reads TGTGCCAGCAGCTTACAGGCATCTAAAGCGGCGCCCCTCCACTTT. This sequence joins TRBV11-2 and TRBJ1-6; D is uncertain. CDR3 length: 15 residues. Germline loops: CDR1 SGHAT, CDR2 FQNNGV. The V end was cut by 2 bases, the J end by 13 bases, with 18 bases between.

V is TRBV11-3 and J is TRBJ2-7; a weak D match, TRBD2 (6 bases). Germline CDR1 is SGHNT and CDR2 is YENEEA. With 5 bases removed from V and 3 bases from J, the gap between germline ends came to 26 bases. CDR3 length: 18 amino acids. In DNA form, the CDR3 reads TGTGCCAGCAGCCTCCCACTGCCCGGGGGTAAGGGTGGCTACGAGCAGTACTTC. It translates to CASSLPLPGGKGGYEQYF.

V usage is TRBV9 and J usage is TRBJ1-1; maybe TRBD1 (6 bases). V dropped 5 bases and J dropped 1 base, with 15 bases sitting between them. There are 15 residues in the CDR3. The V gene's germline CDR1 is SGDLS and CDR2 YYNGEE. CDR3 amino acids: CASSSTGTWNTEAFF. Written as DNA, the CDR3 is TGTGCCAGCAGTTCTACAGGGACGTGGAACACTGAAGCTTTCTTT. The full variable domain, its missing parts supplied by reference TRBV9 and TRBJ1-1, is DSGVTQTPKHLITATGQRVTLRCSPRSGDLSVYWYQQSLDQGLQFLIQYYNGEERAKGNILERFSAQQFPDLHSELNLSSLELGDSALYFCASSSTGTWNTEAFFGQGTRLTVV.

The chain has TRBV15 and TRBJ2-3, with D possibly being TRBD1 (6 bases). The germline CDR1 and CDR2 sequences are LNHNV and YYDKDF (reference sequence). Between the trimmed V and J ends, which lost 4 bases and 1 base, there was a span of 15 bases. There are 16 residues in the CDR3. The CDR3 bases are TGTGCCACCAGCATTACCCGGGACATGGGCACAGATACGCAGTATTTT. Its protein is CATSITRDMGTDTQYF.

The V and J genes are TRBV19 and TRBJ2-7; D might be TRBD2 (5 bases). The CDR3 runs 15 residues. Per the germline V gene, CDR1 is LNHDA and CDR2 is SQIVND (reference sequence). The V end lost 4 bases, the J end lost 5 bases, and 18 bases lay between the germline ends. The CDR3 loop reads CASSTPGEPLHEQYF. The CDR3 DNA reads as TGTGCCAGTAGTACACCCGGGGAACCCCTCCACGAGCAGTACTTC.